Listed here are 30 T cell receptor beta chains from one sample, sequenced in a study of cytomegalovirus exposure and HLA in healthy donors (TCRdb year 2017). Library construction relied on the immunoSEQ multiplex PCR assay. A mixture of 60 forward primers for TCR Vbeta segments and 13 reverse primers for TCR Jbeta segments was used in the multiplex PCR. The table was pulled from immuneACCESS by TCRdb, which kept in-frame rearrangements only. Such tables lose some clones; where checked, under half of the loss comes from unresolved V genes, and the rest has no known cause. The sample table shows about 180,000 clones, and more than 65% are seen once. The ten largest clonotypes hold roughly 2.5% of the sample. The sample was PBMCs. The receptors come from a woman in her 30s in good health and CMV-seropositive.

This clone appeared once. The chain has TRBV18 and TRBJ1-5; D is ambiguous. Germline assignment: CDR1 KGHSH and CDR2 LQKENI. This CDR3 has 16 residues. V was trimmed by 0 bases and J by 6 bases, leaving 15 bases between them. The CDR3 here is CASSPPAGVGSQPQHF. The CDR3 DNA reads TGTGCCAGCTCACCACCGGCGGGAGTAGGTAGTCAGCCCCAGCATTTT.

In DNA form, the CDR3 reads TGTGCCAGTAGTTTCCGGGACACCATGAACACTGAAGCTTTCTTT. Translation: CASSFRDTMNTEAFF. V and J are TRBV19 and TRBJ1-1, with D perhaps matching TRBD1 (6 bases). V lost 5 bases and J 0 bases, leaving 13 bases between the germline ends. The length of the CDR3 is 15 residues. CDR1 and CDR2 (germline): LNHDA, SQIVND (reference sequence).

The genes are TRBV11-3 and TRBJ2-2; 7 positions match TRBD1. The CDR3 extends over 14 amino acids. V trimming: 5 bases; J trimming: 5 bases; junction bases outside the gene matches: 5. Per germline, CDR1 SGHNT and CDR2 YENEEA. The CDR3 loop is CASSTRDSTGELFF. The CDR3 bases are TGTGCCAGCAGCACTCGGGACAGTACCGGGGAGCTGTTTTTT.

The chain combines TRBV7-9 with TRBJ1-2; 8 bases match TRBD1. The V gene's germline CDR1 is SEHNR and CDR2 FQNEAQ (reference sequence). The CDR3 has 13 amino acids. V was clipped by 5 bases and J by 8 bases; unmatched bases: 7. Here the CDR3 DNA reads TGTGCCAGCAGCGCGGGACAGGACAGGGGCTACACCTTC. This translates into CASSAGQDRGYTF.

The CDR3 nucleotides are TGTGCCAGCAGTTACGGCAGGGCGAACACTGAAGCTTTCTTT. This translates into CASSYGRANTEAFF. V and J are TRBV6-5 and TRBJ1-1, with D possibly TRBD1 on 5 matching bases. The germline gives CDR1 MNHEY, CDR2 SVGAGI. CDR3 size: 14 residues. Deletions cut 2 bases from V and 1 base from J, with 8 bases between.

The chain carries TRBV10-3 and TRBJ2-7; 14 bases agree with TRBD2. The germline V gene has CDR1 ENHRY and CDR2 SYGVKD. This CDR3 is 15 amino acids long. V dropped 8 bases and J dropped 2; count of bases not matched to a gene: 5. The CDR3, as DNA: TGTGCCATCTCAAGGACTAGCGGGGGGACCTACGAGCAGTACTTC. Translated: CAISRTSGGTYEQYF.

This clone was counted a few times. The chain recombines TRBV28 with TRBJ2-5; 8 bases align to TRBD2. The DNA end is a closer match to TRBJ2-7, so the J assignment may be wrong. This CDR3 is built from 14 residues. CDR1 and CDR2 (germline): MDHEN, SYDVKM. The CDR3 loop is CASRGGPKAYEQYF. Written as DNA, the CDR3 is TGTGCCAGTCGCGGGGGGCCTAAGGCGTACGAGCAGTACTTC.

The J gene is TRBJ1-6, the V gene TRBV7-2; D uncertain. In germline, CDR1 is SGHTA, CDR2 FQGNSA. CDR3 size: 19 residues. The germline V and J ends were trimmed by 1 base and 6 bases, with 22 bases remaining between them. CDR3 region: CASSLEADTLPRRNSPLHF. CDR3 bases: TGTGCCAGCAGCTTAGAAGCAGACACCTTACCAAGGCGTAATTCACCCCTCCACTTT.

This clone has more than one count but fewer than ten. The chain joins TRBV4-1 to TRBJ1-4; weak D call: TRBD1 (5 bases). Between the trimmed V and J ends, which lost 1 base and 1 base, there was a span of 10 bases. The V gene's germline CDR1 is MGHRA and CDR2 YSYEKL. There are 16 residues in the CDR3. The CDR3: CASSQGGGGTNEKLFF. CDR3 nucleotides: TGCGCCAGCAGCCAAGGGGGGGGTGGAACTAATGAAAAACTGTTTTTT.

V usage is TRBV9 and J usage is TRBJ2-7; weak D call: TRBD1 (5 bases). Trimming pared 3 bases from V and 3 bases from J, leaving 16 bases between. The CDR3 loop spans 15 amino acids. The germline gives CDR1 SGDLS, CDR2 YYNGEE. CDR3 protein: CASSAQGDTYYEQYF. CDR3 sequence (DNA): TGTGCCAGCAGCGCCCAGGGCGACACGTACTACGAGCAGTACTTC.

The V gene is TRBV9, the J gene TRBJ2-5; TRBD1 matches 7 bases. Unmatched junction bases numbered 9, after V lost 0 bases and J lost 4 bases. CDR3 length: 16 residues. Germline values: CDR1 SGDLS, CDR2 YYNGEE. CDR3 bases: TGTGCCAGCAGCGTAGAAGGGCAGGGGGTACGAGAGACCCAGTACTTC. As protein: CASSVEGQGVRETQYF.

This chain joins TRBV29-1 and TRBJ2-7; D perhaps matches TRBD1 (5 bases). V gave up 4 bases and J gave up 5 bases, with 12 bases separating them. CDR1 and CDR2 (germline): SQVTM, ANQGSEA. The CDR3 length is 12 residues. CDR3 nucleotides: TGCAGCGTTGTGCAGGGTACCGACGAGCAGTACTTC. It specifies CSVVQGTDEQYF.

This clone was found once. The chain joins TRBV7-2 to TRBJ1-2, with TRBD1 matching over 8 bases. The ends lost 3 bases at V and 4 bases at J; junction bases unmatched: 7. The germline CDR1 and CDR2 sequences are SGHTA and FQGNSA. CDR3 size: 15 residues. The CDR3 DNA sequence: TGTGCCAGCAGCTTGGTTGGTGGGACAGGCTATGGCTACACCTTC. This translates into CASSLVGGTGYGYTF.

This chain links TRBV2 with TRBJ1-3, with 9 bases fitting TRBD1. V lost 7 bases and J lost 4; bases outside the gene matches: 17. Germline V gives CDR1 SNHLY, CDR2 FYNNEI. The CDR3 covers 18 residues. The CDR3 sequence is CASILHTVRDRAGNTIYF. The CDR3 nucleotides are TGTGCCAGCATCCTCCACACCGTCCGGGACAGGGCCGGAAACACCATATATTTT.

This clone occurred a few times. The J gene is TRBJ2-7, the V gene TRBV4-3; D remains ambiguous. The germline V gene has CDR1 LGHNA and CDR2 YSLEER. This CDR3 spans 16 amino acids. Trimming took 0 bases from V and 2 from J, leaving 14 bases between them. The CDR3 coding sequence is TGCGCCAGCAGCCAAGATTTGACTTCCATTACCTACGAGCAGTACTTC. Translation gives CASSQDLTSITYEQYF.

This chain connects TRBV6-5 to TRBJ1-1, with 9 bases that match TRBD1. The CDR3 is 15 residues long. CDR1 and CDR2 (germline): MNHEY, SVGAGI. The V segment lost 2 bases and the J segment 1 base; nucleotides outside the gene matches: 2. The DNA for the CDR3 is TGTGCCAGCAGTTACAAGGGACAGGGGAACACTGAAGCTTTCTTT. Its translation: CASSYKGQGNTEAFF.

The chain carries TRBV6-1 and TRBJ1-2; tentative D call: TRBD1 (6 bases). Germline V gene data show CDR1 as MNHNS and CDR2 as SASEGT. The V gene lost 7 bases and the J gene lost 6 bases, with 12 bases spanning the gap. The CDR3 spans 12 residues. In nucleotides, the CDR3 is TGTGCCAGCATGGGCAGGGGCGATGGCTACACCTTC. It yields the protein CASMGRGDGYTF.

The CDR3 bases are TGTGCCAGCAGCGGACTAGCGGGGGGGAGCACAGATACGCAGTATTTT. Amino acid sequence: CASSGLAGGSTDTQYF. This chain connects TRBV9 to TRBJ2-3; 14 positions match TRBD2. Trimming at V came to 3 bases and at J to 0 bases, leaving 0 bases not matched to a gene. CDR3 length equals 16 residues. Germline CDR1 reads SGDLS; CDR2 reads YYNGEE.

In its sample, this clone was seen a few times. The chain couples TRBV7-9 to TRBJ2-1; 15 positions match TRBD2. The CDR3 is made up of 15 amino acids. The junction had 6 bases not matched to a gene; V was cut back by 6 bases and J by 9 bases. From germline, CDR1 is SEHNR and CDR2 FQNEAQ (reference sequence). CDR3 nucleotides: TGTGCCAGCAGGGGACTAGCGGGGGGCAGTGGTGAGCAGTTCTTC. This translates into CASRGLAGGSGEQFF.

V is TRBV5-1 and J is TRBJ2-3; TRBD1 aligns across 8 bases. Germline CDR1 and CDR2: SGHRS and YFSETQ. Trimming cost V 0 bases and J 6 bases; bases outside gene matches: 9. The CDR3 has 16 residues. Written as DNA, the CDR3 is TGCGCCAGCAGCTTGGGCCGGGACAGGATCTCGGATACGCAGTATTTT. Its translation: CASSLGRDRISDTQYF.

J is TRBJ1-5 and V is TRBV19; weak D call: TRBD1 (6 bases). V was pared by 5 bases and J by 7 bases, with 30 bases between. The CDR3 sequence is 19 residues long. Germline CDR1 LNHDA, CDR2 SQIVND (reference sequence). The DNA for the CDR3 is TGTGCCAGTAGTCGAACAACCGGGACACAAGGCGGCTTAAGACAGCCCCAGCATTTT. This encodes CASSRTTGTQGGLRQPQHF. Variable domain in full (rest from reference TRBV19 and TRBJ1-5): DGGITQSPKYLFRKEGQNVTLSCEQNLNHDAMYWYRQDPGQGLRLIYYSQIVNDFQKGDIAEGYSVSREKKESFPLTVTSAQKNPTAFYLCASSRTTGTQGGLRQPQHFGDGTRLSIL.

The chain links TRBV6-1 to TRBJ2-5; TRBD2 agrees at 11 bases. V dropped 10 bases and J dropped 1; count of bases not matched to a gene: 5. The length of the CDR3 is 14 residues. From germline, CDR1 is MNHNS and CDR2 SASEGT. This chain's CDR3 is CANLAGGLQETQYF. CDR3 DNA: TGTGCCAACCTAGCGGGGGGCCTCCAAGAGACCCAGTACTTC.

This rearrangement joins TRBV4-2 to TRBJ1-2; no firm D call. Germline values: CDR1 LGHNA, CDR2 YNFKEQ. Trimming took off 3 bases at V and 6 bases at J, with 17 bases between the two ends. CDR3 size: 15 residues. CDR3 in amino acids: CASSHPERLSHGYTF. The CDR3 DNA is TGTGCCAGCAGCCACCCCGAGAGGCTTTCTCATGGCTACACCTTC.

CDR3 DNA: TGCAGCGTGGCGGGACAGGGTGGTTCACCCCTCCACTTT. Translating it yields CSVAGQGGSPLHF. J is TRBJ1-6 and V is TRBV29-1, with TRBD1 identical over 9 bases. J gave up 9 bases and V 6 bases, and 6 bases lay outside the gene matches. The CDR3 extends over 13 amino acids. Germline assignment: CDR1 SQVTM and CDR2 ANQGSEA.

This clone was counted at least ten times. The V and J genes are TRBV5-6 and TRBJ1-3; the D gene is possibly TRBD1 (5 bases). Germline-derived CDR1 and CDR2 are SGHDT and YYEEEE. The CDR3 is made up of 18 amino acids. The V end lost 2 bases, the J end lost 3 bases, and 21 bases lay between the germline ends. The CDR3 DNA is TGTGCCAGCAGCTTCATCGGGCGGGGCAGATCAGATGGAAACACCATATATTTT. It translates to CASSFIGRGRSDGNTIYF.

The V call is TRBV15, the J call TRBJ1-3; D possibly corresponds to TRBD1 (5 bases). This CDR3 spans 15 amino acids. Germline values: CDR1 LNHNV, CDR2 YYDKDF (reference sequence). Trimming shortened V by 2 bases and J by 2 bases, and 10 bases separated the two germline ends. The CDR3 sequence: CATSRNRGTGNTIYF. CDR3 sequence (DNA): TGTGCCACCAGCAGAAATAGGGGCACTGGAAACACCATATATTTT.

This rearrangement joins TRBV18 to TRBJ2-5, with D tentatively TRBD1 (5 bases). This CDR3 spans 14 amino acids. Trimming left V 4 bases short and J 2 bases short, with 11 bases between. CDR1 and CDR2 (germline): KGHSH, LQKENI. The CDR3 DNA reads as TGTGCCAGCTCACTAGGACACCCGCAAGAGACCCAGTACTTC. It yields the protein CASSLGHPQETQYF.

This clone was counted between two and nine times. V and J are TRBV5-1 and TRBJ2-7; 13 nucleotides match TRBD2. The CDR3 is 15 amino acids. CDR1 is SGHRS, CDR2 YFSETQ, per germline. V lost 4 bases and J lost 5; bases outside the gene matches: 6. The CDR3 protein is CASSRAGTSGDEQYF. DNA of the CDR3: TGCGCCAGCAGCAGGGCCGGGACTAGCGGGGACGAGCAGTACTTC.

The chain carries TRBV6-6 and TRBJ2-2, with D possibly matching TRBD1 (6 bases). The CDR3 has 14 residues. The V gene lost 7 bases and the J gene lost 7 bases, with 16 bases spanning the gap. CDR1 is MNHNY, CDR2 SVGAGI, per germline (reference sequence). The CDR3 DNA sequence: TGTGCCAGCATGTTCACAGGGACCGTCGGGGAGCTGTTTTTT. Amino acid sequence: CASMFTGTVGELFF.

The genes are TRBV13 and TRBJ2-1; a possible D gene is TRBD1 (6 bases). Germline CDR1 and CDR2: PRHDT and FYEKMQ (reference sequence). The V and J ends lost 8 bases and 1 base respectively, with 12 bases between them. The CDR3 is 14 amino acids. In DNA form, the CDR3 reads TGTGCCAGCCGACGGCAGGGGTCCTACAATGAGCAGTTCTTC. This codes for CASRRQGSYNEQFF.